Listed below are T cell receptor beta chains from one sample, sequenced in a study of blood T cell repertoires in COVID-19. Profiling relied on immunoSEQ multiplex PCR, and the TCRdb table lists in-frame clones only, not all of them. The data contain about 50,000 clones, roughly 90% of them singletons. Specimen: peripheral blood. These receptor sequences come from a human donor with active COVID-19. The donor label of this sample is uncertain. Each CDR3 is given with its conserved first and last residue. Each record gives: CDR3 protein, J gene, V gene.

cdr3_aa: CASSQVGTGRTGELFF
j_call: TRBJ2-2
v_call: TRBV3-1/TRBV3-2

cdr3_aa: CASGLVIRLESTGELFF
j_call: TRBJ2-2
v_call: TRBV12-5

cdr3_aa: CASSDPSGGVLSDTDTQYF
j_call: TRBJ2-3
v_call: TRBV2

cdr3_aa: CASSIDTGMAYEQYF
j_call: TRBJ2-7
v_call: TRBV19

cdr3_aa: CASSVGLRSTDTQYF
j_call: TRBJ2-3
v_call: TRBV9

cdr3_aa: CASSLTIGTGGYNEQFF
j_call: TRBJ2-1
v_call: TRBV11-2

cdr3_aa: CATSDPNSGPYEQYF
j_call: TRBJ2-7
v_call: TRBV24-1

cdr3_aa: CASSRAELAVQETQYF
j_call: TRBJ2-5
v_call: TRBV4-1

cdr3_aa: CASSPFGRELFF
j_call: TRBJ2-2
v_call: TRBV7-2

cdr3_aa: CASSRDRLTDTQYF
j_call: TRBJ2-3
v_call: TRBV19